This entry lists 13 T cell receptor beta chains sequenced from one sample in a study of Ad26.COV2.S vaccination and SARS-CoV-2 variants. Specified treatment: 15 to 20 received Ad26.COV2.S at low or high dose, single or two shots; 5 received placebo; per-sample allocation not given. On day 63 after the first injection, vaccine and placebo recipients gave samples. Clones were read by immunoSEQ multiplex PCR, and TCRdb kept only the in-frame ones, dropping some. Of hundreds of thousands of clones listed, 83% are singletons. This material consisted of peripheral blood, taken in a trial of Ad26.COV2.S vaccine versus placebo. These receptors all stem from a person between 18 and 65 years old who received the Ad26.COV2.S COVID-19 vaccine or a placebo.

V is TRBV9 and J is TRBJ2-7; 7 bases match TRBD1. This CDR3 has 14 amino acids. Germline V gene data show CDR1 as SGDLS and CDR2 as YYNGEE. Trimming at V came to 2 bases and at J to 3 bases, leaving 5 bases not matched to a gene. The CDR3 nucleotides read TGTGCCAGCAGCGTCGGACAGGCATACTACGAGCAGTACTTC. Amino acids: CASSVGQAYYEQYF.

This chain uses TRBV29-1 with TRBJ1-2; 12 positions match TRBD1. The CDR3 has 15 residues. Germline V gives CDR1 SQVTM, CDR2 ANQGSEA. V gave up 6 bases and J gave up 7 bases; unmatched junction bases: 12. The CDR3 coding sequence is TGCAGCGTAGAGATCCCGGGACAGGGGGCGCGTGGCTACACCTTC. This codes for CSVEIPGQGARGYTF.

V is TRBV18 and J is TRBJ1-4, with D uncertain. The V end lost 2 bases, the J end lost 0 bases, and 10 bases lay between the germline ends. Germline CDR1 is KGHSH and CDR2 is LQKENI. CDR3 length equals 16 residues. CDR3 sequence (DNA): TGTGCCAGCTCACCAAACCGACCCACAACTAATGAAAAACTGTTTTTT. It specifies CASSPNRPTTNEKLFF.

The chain carries TRBV3-1 (or the pseudogene TRBV3-2) and TRBJ2-1; perhaps TRBD2 as D (5 bases). CDR1 and CDR2 from the germline V gene are LGHDT and YNNKEL (reference sequence). This CDR3 contains 16 residues. V was trimmed by 6 bases and J by 8 bases, leaving 23 bases between them. CDR3 sequence (DNA): TGTGCCAGCAGGGCAAGGGTAGGGCAGCGGCTAGATGAGCAGTTCTTC. Its protein product is CASRARVGQRLDEQFF.

CDR3 nucleotide sequence: TGTGCCAGCAGTGAACTCCCCGGGCTAGCGGGAGTAAAGGTGACCCAGTACTTC. Amino acid sequence: CASSELPGLAGVKVTQYF. The chain joins TRBV6-1 to TRBJ2-5, with 10 nucleotides matching TRBD2. The CDR3 length is 18 residues. Trimming cost V 2 bases and J 7 bases; bases outside gene matches: 16. The germline V gene encodes CDR1 MNHNS and CDR2 SASEGT.

The chain combines TRBV5-4 with TRBJ1-1, with D tentatively TRBD1 (5 bases). The germline V gene encodes CDR1 SGHNT and CDR2 YYREEE (reference sequence). CDR3 length equals 13 residues. The germline V and J ends were trimmed by 1 base and 4 bases, with 8 bases remaining between them. The CDR3 spells CASSLRGSTEAFF. The DNA for the CDR3 is TGTGCCAGCAGCTTGAGGGGAAGCACTGAAGCTTTCTTT.

V usage is TRBV18 and J usage is TRBJ1-6; the match to TRBD1 covers 8 bases. Germline CDR1 is KGHSH and CDR2 is LQKENI. V shed 3 bases and J 7 bases; nucleotides not matched to a gene: 8. The CDR3 spans 16 residues. The CDR3 nucleotides are TGTGCCAGCTCACCGTTGGGACAGGTTCAAAATTCACCCCTCCACTTT. Its translation: CASSPLGQVQNSPLHF.

The chain employs TRBV11-2 and TRBJ1-2, with 7 positions matching TRBD1. Germline CDR1 reads SGHAT; CDR2 reads FQNNGV. V shed 4 bases, J shed 4 bases, and the junction held 15 bases outside the gene matches. This CDR3 contains 17 residues. CDR3 in DNA: TGTGCCAGCAGCTCCGTGTCGTTAGGACAGGACTTCTATGGCTACACCTTC. Protein: CASSSVSLGQDFYGYTF.

The CDR3 here is CASRTSPGRTEAFF. The CDR3 DNA is TGTGCCAGCAGAACCTCCCCGGGACGTACTGAAGCTTTCTTT. The V and J genes are TRBV28 and TRBJ1-1; the D gene is possibly TRBD1 (5 bases). The CDR3 length is 14 residues. CDR1 is MDHEN, CDR2 SYDVKM, per germline. V lost 6 bases to trimming and J lost 5 bases, with 16 bases between them.

This chain links TRBV4-1 with TRBJ2-5, with 9 bases matching TRBD2. The V gene end was trimmed by 6 bases and the J gene end by 2 bases; junction bases not matched to a gene: 7. From germline, CDR1 is MGHRA and CDR2 YSYEKL. CDR3 length equals 15 residues. This chain's CDR3 is CASSPLAGFQETQYF. CDR3 bases: TGCGCCAGCAGTCCGCTAGCGGGGTTTCAAGAGACCCAGTACTTC.

The J gene is TRBJ2-5, the V gene TRBV18; weak D call: TRBD2 (5 bases). This CDR3 is 13 amino acids long. The V and J ends lost 3 bases and 5 bases respectively, with 10 bases between them. Germline CDR1 and CDR2: KGHSH and LQKENI. CDR3 nucleotide sequence: TGTGCCAGCTCACCCGGGGTCGTCGAGACCCAGTACTTC. The encoded protein is CASSPGVVETQYF. The full variable domain, with the rest looked up from reference TRBV18 and TRBJ2-5, is NAGVMQNPRHLVRRRGQEARLRCSPMKGHSHVYWYRQLPEEGLKFMVYLQKENIIDESGMPKERFSAEFPKEGPSILRIQQVVRGDSAAYFCASSPGVVETQYFGPGTRLLVL.

The chain is built from TRBV5-6 and TRBJ2-1, with TRBD2 matching over 10 bases. V lost 4 bases to trimming and J lost 5 bases; unmatched junction nucleotides: 15. CDR3 length: 18 residues. Germline-derived CDR1 and CDR2 are SGHDT and YYEEEE. The CDR3 bases are TGTGCCAGCAGCCTGGGACTAGCGAGAATGGGTCAGAACAATGAGCAGTTCTTC. It specifies CASSLGLARMGQNNEQFF.

This clone came up once. V and J are TRBV5-1 and TRBJ2-7, with 8 bases identical to TRBD1. There are 17 residues in the CDR3. Per the germline V gene, CDR1 is SGHRS and CDR2 is YFSETQ. Trimming cost V 0 bases and J 3 bases; bases outside gene matches: 11. The CDR3 is CASSLARTGRGGYEQYF. The CDR3 region has the DNA TGCGCCAGCAGCTTGGCCCGGACAGGGCGAGGAGGCTACGAGCAGTACTTC.